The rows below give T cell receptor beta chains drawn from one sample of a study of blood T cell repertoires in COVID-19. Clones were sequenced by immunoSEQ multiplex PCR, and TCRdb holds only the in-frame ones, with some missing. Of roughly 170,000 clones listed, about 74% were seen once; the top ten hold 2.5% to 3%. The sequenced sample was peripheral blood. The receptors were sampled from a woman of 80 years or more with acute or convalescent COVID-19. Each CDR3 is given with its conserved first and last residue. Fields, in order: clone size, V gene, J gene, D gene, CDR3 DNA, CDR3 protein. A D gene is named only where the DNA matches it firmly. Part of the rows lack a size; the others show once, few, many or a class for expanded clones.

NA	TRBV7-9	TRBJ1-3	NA	TGTGCCAGCAGCCGGGACTTATTCTCTGGAAACACCATATATTTT	CASSRDLFSGNTIYF
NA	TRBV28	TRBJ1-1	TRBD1	TGTGCCAGTTGGGACAGGAACACTGAAGCTTTCTTT	CASWDRNTEAFF
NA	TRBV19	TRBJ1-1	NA	TGTGCCACCGAGGACATCCCGCACACTGAAGCTTTCTTT	CATEDIPHTEAFF
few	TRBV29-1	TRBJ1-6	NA	TGCAGCGTACGACAGTCAGACTCTTCACCCCTCCACTTT	CSVRQSDSSPLHF
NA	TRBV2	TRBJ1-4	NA	TGTGCCAGCAGTGAAGGACTCGAAAAACTGTTTTTT	CASSEGLEKLFF
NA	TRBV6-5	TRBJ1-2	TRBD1	TGTGCCAGCACCCTCGGGACAGAACATGGCTACACCTTC	CASTLGTEHGYTF
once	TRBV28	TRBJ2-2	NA	TGTGCCAGCAGTCTCCAGGCCACCGGGGAGCTGTTTTTT	CASSLQATGELFF
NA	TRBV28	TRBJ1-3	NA	TGTGCCAGCAGTTTACCAGGGGCCCCTGGAAACACCATATATTTT	CASSLPGAPGNTIYF
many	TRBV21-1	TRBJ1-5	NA	TGTGCCAGCACAAGGAGAAATAGCAATCAGCCCCAGCATTTT	CASTRRNSNQPQHF
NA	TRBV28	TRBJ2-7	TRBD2	TGTGCCAGCAGTTTTGGGGGAGGGAGCTACGAGCAGTACTTC	CASSFGGGSYEQYF
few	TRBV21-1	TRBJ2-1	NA	TGTGCCAGCAGCGAGAACAGACAGGATACCTACAATGAGCAGTTCTTC	CASSENRQDTYNEQFF
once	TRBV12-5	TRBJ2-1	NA	TGTGCTAGTGGTTTAACCAGGGACTCCTACAATGAGCAGTTCTTC	CASGLTRDSYNEQFF
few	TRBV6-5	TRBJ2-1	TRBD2	TGTGCCAGCAATACAGGACTAGAAGGGCTCTTC	CASNTGLEGLF
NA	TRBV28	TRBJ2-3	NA	TGTGCCAGCAGCCGGGGAGCGGACCGGGCAGATACGCAGTATTTT	CASSRGADRADTQYF
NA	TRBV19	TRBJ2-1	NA	TGTGCCAGTATTAAAACGGCGGGGAGTTACAATGAGCAGTTCTTC	CASIKTAGSYNEQFF
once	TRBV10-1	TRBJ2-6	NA	TGCGCCAGCAGTGTGGGGGGATCAGGGGCCAACGTCCTGACTTTC	CASSVGGSGANVLTF
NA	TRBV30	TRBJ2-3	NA	TGTGCCTGGAGTGCCGCGGCGACTGACACAGATACGCAGTATTTT	CAWSAAATDTDTQYF
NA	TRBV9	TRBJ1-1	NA	TGTGCCAGCAGCGTAGTAGGGTCCCAGGGTTCTGAAGCTTTCTTT	CASSVVGSQGSEAFF
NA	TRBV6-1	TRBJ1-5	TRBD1	TGTGCCAGCAGTGACCGAACAGGGGGCGGTCAGCCCCAGCATTTT	CASSDRTGGGQPQHF
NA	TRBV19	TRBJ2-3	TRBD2	TGTGCCAGTACCAAACTAGCGGGAGCTGTAGATACGCAGTATTTT	CASTKLAGAVDTQYF
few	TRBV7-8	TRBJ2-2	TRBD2	TGTGCCAGCAGCTTAGCGGGGGGGACCGGGGAGCTGTTTTTT	CASSLAGGTGELFF
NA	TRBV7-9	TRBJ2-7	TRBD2	TGTGCCAGCAGCTCCCTGGGGCTAGCGGGATTCTACGAGCAGTACTTC	CASSSLGLAGFYEQYF
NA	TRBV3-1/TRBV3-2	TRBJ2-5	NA	TGTGCCAGCAGCCCCGGCGGAGGCCAAGAGACCCAGTACTTC	CASSPGGGQETQYF
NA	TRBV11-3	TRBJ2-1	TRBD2	TGTGCCAGCAGCTTAGATATCCTAGCGGGAGCCAATGAGCAGTTCTTC	CASSLDILAGANEQFF
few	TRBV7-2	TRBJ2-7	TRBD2	TGTGCCAGCAGCTTTGCTAGCGGGACCTTCTACGAGCAGTACTTC	CASSFASGTFYEQYF
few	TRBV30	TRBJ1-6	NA	TGTGCCTCGACCTTGGGCACCATGAGCTCCTATAATTCACCCCTCCACTTT	CASTLGTMSSYNSPLHF